The 8 T cell receptor beta chains below were found in one sample sequenced in a study of shared clonotypes between healthy human individuals. Produced via immunoSEQ multiplex PCR; TCRdb's table is partial and in-frame only. The sample comprises approximately 350,000 clones, around 67% of which are singletons, and 10% rests with the top ten. The sequenced material came from memory CD4+ T cells sorted from blood. Documented subset: CD45RA-negative fraction. These receptors came from a man younger than 40 in good health.

This clone was picked up one time. V and J are TRBV27 and TRBJ2-2; unclear D gene. Trimming stripped 8 bases from V and 4 bases from J, with 14 bases between. Germline-derived CDR1 and CDR2 are MNHEY and SMNVEV (reference sequence). This CDR3 is 14 amino acids long. The CDR3 DNA reads TGTGCCAGCCGTACGGGCAGTTCCACCGGGGAGCTGTTTTTT. Protein: CASRTGSSTGELFF.

This clone was recorded at least ten times. This rearrangement joins TRBV27 to TRBJ2-7, with D tentatively TRBD2 (5 bases). Germline V gene lookup returns CDR1 MNHEY and CDR2 SMNVEV (reference sequence). Trimming cost V 5 bases and J 0 bases, with 14 bases left between them. The CDR3 length is 15 residues. The CDR3 here is CASSPFGGLSYEQYF. The CDR3 DNA reads TGTGCCAGCAGTCCTTTTGGAGGCCTCTCCTACGAGCAGTACTTC.

The chain joins TRBV4-1 to TRBJ2-3; TRBD1 is a possible D gene (5 bases). Germline CDR1 reads MGHRA; CDR2 reads YSYEKL. This CDR3 is 15 amino acids long. Trimming cost V 4 bases and J 0 bases, with 11 bases left between them. The CDR3 DNA reads TGCGCCAGCAGCCCCCAGGGCACTAGCACAGATACGCAGTATTTT. Its translation is CASSPQGTSTDTQYF.

This clone was detected once. The rearrangement uses TRBV28 and TRBJ2-2, with 11 positions matching TRBD1. With 7 bases clipped from V and 6 bases from J, the junction kept 4 bases outside the gene matches. The germline V gene has CDR1 MDHEN and CDR2 SYDVKM. The CDR3 loop spans 14 amino acids. The CDR3 DNA is TGTGCCAGCAAAAGGGGACAGGGGGCCGGGGAGCTGTTTTTT. Residues: CASKRGQGAGELFF.

A note on this clone: Different DNA sequences within this sample yield the same CDR3. V is TRBV19 and J is TRBJ2-1; D assignment may be TRBD1 or TRBD2 (5 bases each). The CDR3 is 16 residues long. The germline V gene has CDR1 LNHDA and CDR2 SQIVND (reference sequence). Trimming removed 0 bases at V and 0 bases at J, with 9 bases between. CDR3 amino acids: CASSIDGGSSYNEQFF. The CDR3 DNA reads as TGTGCCAGTAGTATAGATGGGGGTAGCTCCTACAATGAGCAGTTCTTC. Drawing the rest from reference TRBV19 and TRBJ2-1, the complete variable domain is DGGITQSPKYLFRKEGQNVTLSCEQNLNHDAMYWYRQDPGQGLRLIYYSQIVNDFQKGDIAEGYSVSREKKESFPLTVTSAQKNPTAFYLCASSIDGGSSYNEQFFGPGTRLTVL.

The rearrangement uses TRBV2 and TRBJ1-4; the D is unclear. This CDR3 spans 13 amino acids. The ends were cut back, 6 bases at V and 4 bases at J, with 9 bases in the middle. CDR1 is SNHLY and CDR2 is FYNNEI in the germline V gene. DNA for the CDR3: TGTGCCAGCAGCGAGCGCAGTAATGAAAAACTGTTTTTT. Amino acids: CASSERSNEKLFF.

This chain links TRBV28 with TRBJ2-5; tentative D call: TRBD1 (6 bases). Trimming left V 3 bases short and J 2 bases short, with 19 bases between. CDR1 and CDR2 (germline): MDHEN, SYDVKM. This CDR3 spans 17 amino acids. CDR3 DNA sequence: TGTGCCAGCAGTTTCGACCCTGGGGGCGGAGCGCAAGAGACCCAGTACTTC. It translates to CASSFDPGGGAQETQYF.

This clone is a singleton in its sample. V gene TRBV19 combines with J gene TRBJ2-1; possible D gene TRBD2, 6 bases. The V gene lost 9 bases and the J gene lost 1 base, with 10 bases spanning the gap. Germline-derived CDR1 and CDR2 are LNHDA and SQIVND (reference sequence). The CDR3 runs to 13 residues. The CDR3 DNA follows: TGTGCCAGCAGGCGGGGATCCTACAATGAGCAGTTCTTC. Amino acids: CASRRGSYNEQFF. Filled out from reference TRBV19 and TRBJ2-1, the complete variable domain reads DGGITQSPKYLFRKEGQNVTLSCEQNLNHDAMYWYRQDPGQGLRLIYYSQIVNDFQKGDIAEGYSVSREKKESFPLTVTSAQKNPTAFYLCASRRGSYNEQFFGPGTRLTVL.